The rows below give T cell receptor beta chains drawn from one sample of a study of blood T cell repertoires in COVID-19. The data were produced by immunoSEQ multiplex PCR, yet TCRdb's version contains in-frame clones alone and is incomplete. The sample holds fewer than 250,000 clones; around 84% are singletons and the top ten take around 3.5%. The sequenced sample consisted of PBMCs or T cells enriched from blood (not recorded which). The receptor source for this set is a woman in her 30s who had recovered from COVID-19. Both conserved end residues are part of each CDR3. Fields, in order: V gene, J gene, CDR3 length, CDR3 protein.

>TRBV19|TRBJ1-2|14
CASSPRGQGYGYTF
>TRBV24-1|TRBJ1-5|19
CATSDLEDRDHYSNQPQHF
>TRBV7-2|TRBJ1-5|14
CASTQGGMAQPQHF
>TRBV27|TRBJ1-5|14
CASSLQGSNQPQHF
>TRBV6-5|TRBJ2-7|16
CASSFKSGRAASEQYF
>TRBV27|TRBJ1-2|15
CASRTGTAANYGYTF
>TRBV3-1/TRBV3-2|TRBJ2-7|16
CASSQNLGLALYEQYF
>TRBV15|TRBJ2-3|16
CATSTPRTISTDTQYF
>TRBV19|TRBJ1-3|18
CASSSRGLASTSGNTIYF
>TRBV18|TRBJ1-4|15
CASSPPGGNNEKLFF
>TRBV19|TRBJ1-6|17
CASSNPRELSYNSPLHF
>TRBV2|TRBJ2-2|14
CASTPRQGPGELFF
>TRBV4-2|TRBJ2-5|14
CASSGGQAQETQYF
>TRBV29-1|TRBJ1-2|13
CSVVTGWNYGYTF
>TRBV7-6|TRBJ2-5|15
CASSLAGTYQETQYF
>TRBV29-1|TRBJ2-3|15
CSVEGGRGTRDTQYF
>TRBV10-3|TRBJ2-7|13
CAISDKRGYEQYF
>TRBV5-4|TRBJ1-2|15
CASRLGGQNNYGYTF
>TRBV5-5|TRBJ1-5|16
CASRPGQGAGNQPQHF
>TRBV5-1|TRBJ2-5|14
CASSLVGGQETQYF
>TRBV27|TRBJ1-5|14
CASSPGTGAQPQHF
>TRBV13|TRBJ1-1|13
CASSQDRATEAFF
>TRBV28|TRBJ2-3|13
CASFETPGNTQYF
>TRBV5-4|TRBJ2-1|16
CASSLVAGTSGSKQFF
>TRBV5-4|TRBJ2-5|13
CASSRDIQETQYF
>TRBV28|TRBJ2-7|15
CASSPPGLGRDEQYF
>TRBV12-5|TRBJ2-1|18
CASGLVLETSGRVNEQFF
>TRBV28|TRBJ1-2|13
CATKLIGLYGYTF
>TRBV5-1|TRBJ2-7|15
CASSLVTSGRPEQYF
>TRBV12-5|TRBJ2-1|15
CASGLVGRGVNEQFF
>TRBV12-5|TRBJ2-1|15
CASGPGLAGDNEQFF
>TRBV28|TRBJ1-4|15
CASSWTGRHNEKLFF
>TRBV7-3|TRBJ2-1|13
CASSPDRYNEQFF
>TRBV5-6|TRBJ1-5|16
CASSRGTGYSNQPQHF
>TRBV2|TRBJ1-2|12
CASSPQTYGYTF
>TRBV7-3|TRBJ2-1|12
CASSLSLEEQFF
>TRBV25-1|TRBJ1-1|16
CASSERQGALNTEAFF
>TRBV6-5|TRBJ1-1|16
CASSYSQGSRNTEAFF
>TRBV7-2|TRBJ2-5|14
CASSQGLAITNEYF